This T cell receptor (beta chain) was identified during a study of T-cell memory formation after mild COVID-19. Study as a whole: Among the donors, TCR clusters were largely specific to each donor.

This clonotype was seen more than once but under ten times. Antigen specificity is unknown. The V gene's germline CDR1 is LGHDT and CDR2 YNNKEL (reference sequence). V dropped 1 base and J dropped 5 bases, with 11 bases sitting between them. The CDR3 runs 14 residues. Study observations and caveats: Pre-infection memory showed some responding clones, and this suggested that cross-reactive memory joined. A balance of CD4 and CD8 characterized clones contracting day 15 to 85, whereas later expanders leaned CD4+. Shrinking CD4+ clones resided mostly in CM and EM, and CD8+ ones in EMRA.

Using its own MiXCR run on the 5' RACE reads, TCRdb lists one record per CDR3 protein. The sample carries some 330,000 distinct CDR3 sequences, 20% to 25% recorded once. Sequenced: PBMCs or a T cell subset sorted from them (not recorded which). This chain connects TRBV3-1 to TRBJ2-5; D uncertain. The source of this sequence is an adult woman who had mild COVID-19 (a few samples of this study predate the infection). Cell type and time point are not known. As DNA, the CDR3 is TGTGCCAGCAGCCAAGGGGAAGGCCGGGAGACCCAGTACTTC. This gives the protein CASSQGEGRETQYF.